The sequence of this T cell receptor (beta chain) was determined in a study of T-cell reconstitution after alpha-beta-depleted transplantation in children. Study-level results: T-cell numbers and diversity one year post-transplant derived largely from freshly generated T cells.

As it was prepared, the TCRbeta library received unique molecular identifiers. Via MiXCR, TCRdb re-called the PCR reads, giving one row per CDR3 protein. The repertoire includes 670,000 or so distinct CDR3 sequences, less than 15% of them detected once, and about 0.77% sits in the top ten. The CDR3 contains 14 residues. Germline loops: CDR1 DFQATT, CDR2 SNEGSKA (reference sequence). Notes on this clonotype: Antigen: not known. A much larger clone sits a single nucleotide away, making a read error possible.

The sequencing used PBMCs, collected before TCRalphabeta/CD19-depleted stem cell transplant. This chain joins TRBV20-1 and TRBJ2-3, with D tentatively TRBD2 (5 bases). The receptor's source is a girl aged 2 to 9 with congenital amegakaryocytic thrombocytopenia, due to receive a stem cell transplant. CDR3 coding DNA: TGCAGTGCTAGCGGCCGGGGTTACACAGATACGCAGTCTTTT. It codes for CSASGRGYTDTQSF.